Presented here are 21 T cell receptor beta chains from one specimen sequenced in a study of Ad26.COV2.S vaccination and SARS-CoV-2 variants. The treatment: roughly 20 received Ad26.COV2.S at low or high dose, single or two shots; about 5 received placebo; per-sample allocation not given. Samples came from day 63 after the first vaccine or placebo injection. This table comes from immunoSEQ multiplex PCR, and its TCRdb copy is limited to in-frame clones, with some not included. The sample lists 300,000 to 400,000 clones; approximately 87% were seen once. Sequencing used peripheral blood, obtained in a trial of Ad26.COV2.S vaccine versus placebo. Receptors originate from a person between 18 and 60 years old who received the Ad26.COV2.S COVID-19 vaccine or a placebo.

The chain employs TRBV19 and TRBJ1-1; D remains unclear. The germline V gene encodes CDR1 LNHDA and CDR2 SQIVND (reference sequence). Between the trimmed V and J ends, which lost 4 bases and 1 base, there was a span of 10 bases. CDR3 size: 14 residues. The chain's CDR3 is CASSTPGWNTEAFF. The CDR3 bases are TGTGCCAGTAGTACGCCGGGGTGGAACACTGAAGCTTTCTTT.

The rearrangement links TRBV12-3 or TRBV12-4 to TRBJ1-2, with a tentative D call TRBD1 (5 bases). The CDR3 runs 13 residues. V lost 6 bases and J 4 bases, leaving 12 bases between the germline ends. DNA of the CDR3: TGTGCCAGCAGGTTGAGGGACCTCTATGGCTACACCTTC. Translation: CASRLRDLYGYTF.

V gene TRBV11-3 combines with J gene TRBJ2-7; D possibly matches TRBD1 or TRBD2 (5 bases each). The V gene's germline CDR1 is SGHNT and CDR2 YENEEA. V was pared by 5 bases and J by 1 base, with 18 bases between. The length of the CDR3 is 16 residues. The CDR3: CASSPCGDRQSYEQYF. CDR3 nucleotide sequence: TGTGCCAGCAGCCCCTGTGGGGACCGACAATCCTACGAGCAGTACTTC. The full variable domain, rest sourced from reference TRBV11-3 and TRBJ2-7, is EAGVVQSPRYKIIEKKQPVAFWCNPISGHNTLYWYLQNLGQGPELLIRYENEEAVDDSQLPKDRFSAERLKGVDSTLKIQPAELGDSAVYLCASSPCGDRQSYEQYFGPGTRLTVT.

The gene calls are TRBV18 and TRBJ1-2; D not certain. Germline values: CDR1 KGHSH, CDR2 LQKENI. The CDR3 is made up of 15 amino acids. Trimming pared 3 bases from V and 0 bases from J, leaving 11 bases between. CDR3 sequence (DNA): TGTGCCAGCTCACCGGCCGACGGTACTAACTATGGCTACACCTTC. The encoded protein is CASSPADGTNYGYTF. Full variable domain (outside the CDR3, taken from reference TRBV18 and TRBJ1-2): NAGVMQNPRHLVRRRGQEARLRCSPMKGHSHVYWYRQLPEEGLKFMVYLQKENIIDESGMPKERFSAEFPKEGPSILRIQQVVRGDSAAYFCASSPADGTNYGYTFGSGTRLTVV.

The chain employs TRBV19 and TRBJ1-1; perhaps TRBD1 as D (6 bases). The length of the CDR3 is 14 residues. Trimming shortened V by 1 base and J by 6 bases, and 12 bases separated the two germline ends. CDR1 is LNHDA and CDR2 is SQIVND in the germline V gene (reference sequence). The CDR3 protein is CASSIAGTSPEAFF. The DNA of the CDR3 is TGTGCCAGTAGTATAGCCGGGACAAGTCCTGAAGCTTTCTTT.

The V gene is TRBV2, the J gene TRBJ1-1; a weak D match, TRBD1 (5 bases). This CDR3 comprises 13 residues. Germline CDR1 and CDR2: SNHLY and FYNNEI. Deletions cut 6 bases from V and 8 bases from J, with 16 bases between. In DNA form, the CDR3 reads TGTGCCAGCAGAGTCGAAACGACAGAAGAAGCTTTCTTT. Translating gives CASRVETTEEAFF.

Written as DNA, the CDR3 is TGTGCCACCAGCAGAGATCGGAACACCCCGAACACTGAAGCTTTCTTT. Its protein is CATSRDRNTPNTEAFF. This rearrangement joins TRBV15 to TRBJ1-1, with D unclear. V was shortened by 0 bases and J by 1 base, with 12 bases between the two germline ends. The CDR3 spans 16 residues. Germline CDR1 and CDR2: LNHNV and YYDKDF (reference sequence).

The genes are TRBV27 and TRBJ2-1, with a weak D call TRBD1 (5 bases). The CDR3 runs 13 residues. The germline gives CDR1 MNHEY, CDR2 SMNVEV (reference sequence). Trimming left V 2 bases short and J 7 bases short, with 9 bases between. The DNA for the CDR3 is TGTGCCAGCAGTTTACAGGGTTGGAATGAGCAGTTCTTC. The encoded protein is CASSLQGWNEQFF.

The V call is TRBV2, the J call TRBJ1-2, with TRBD1 matching 7 bases. Germline CDR1 reads SNHLY; CDR2 reads FYNNEI. J lost 7 bases, V lost 8 bases, and 13 bases had no gene match. The CDR3 is made up of 14 amino acids. The CDR3 loop reads CASALETGSGGYTF. The CDR3 nucleotides are TGTGCCAGCGCACTGGAGACAGGGTCTGGTGGCTACACCTTC.

This chain joins TRBV2 and TRBJ1-3; no clear D gene. Germline lookup yields CDR1 SNHLY and CDR2 FYNNEI. The CDR3 length is 15 residues. V lost 1 base to trimming and J lost 0 bases, with 7 bases between them. The CDR3 reads CASSEDGFSGNTIYF. The CDR3 DNA is TGTGCCAGCAGTGAAGACGGGTTCTCTGGAAACACCATATATTTT. The whole variable domain, remainder taken from reference TRBV2 and TRBJ1-3, is EPEVTQTPSHQVTQMGQEVILRCVPISNHLYFYWYRQILGQKVEFLVSFYNNEISEKSEIFDDQFSVERPDGSNFTLKIRSTKLEDSAMYFCASSEDGFSGNTIYFGEGSWLTVV.

V gene TRBV5-6 combines with J gene TRBJ1-3; tentative D call: TRBD1 (5 bases). The CDR3 spans 15 residues. With 0 bases removed from V and 8 bases from J, the gap between germline ends came to 15 bases. Germline V CDR1 and CDR2: SGHDT, YYEEEE. Here the CDR3 DNA reads TGTGCCAGCAGCTTGGGAGGGGAATCTGGGGACACCATATATTTT. Protein product: CASSLGGESGDTIYF.

This chain connects TRBV6-6 to TRBJ2-2; 10 bases are a match to TRBD2. Per germline, CDR1 MNHNY and CDR2 SVGAGI (reference sequence). Trimming removed 6 bases from V and 6 bases from J; junction bases left unmatched: 7. The CDR3 loop spans 15 amino acids. This CDR3 is CASRLTSGSPGELFF. CDR3 nucleotide sequence: TGTGCCAGCAGGCTGACTAGCGGGTCGCCCGGGGAGCTGTTTTTT.

This rearrangement joins TRBV4-1 to TRBJ2-7; perhaps TRBD1 as D (6 bases). The CDR3 has 14 amino acids. The V and J ends lost 3 bases and 5 bases respectively, with 14 bases between them. In germline, CDR1 is MGHRA, CDR2 YSYEKL. The CDR3 loop reads CASSQRGSFDEQYF. The CDR3 DNA follows: TGCGCCAGCAGCCAGAGGGGGTCGTTCGACGAGCAGTACTTC.

The chain has TRBV6-5 and TRBJ2-7; a possible D gene is TRBD1 (6 bases). V was trimmed by 8 bases and J by 4 bases, leaving 18 bases between them. Germline V gene data show CDR1 as MNHEY and CDR2 as SVGAGI. This CDR3 contains 14 residues. CDR3 DNA sequence: TGTGCCAGCTCGCGACCCCAAAGGGGGTACGAGCAGTACTTC. Protein product: CASSRPQRGYEQYF.

This sequence joins TRBV11-1 and TRBJ2-1; D gene ambiguous. Trimming left V 5 bases short and J 0 bases short, with 14 bases between. Germline loops: CDR1 SGHAT, CDR2 FQDESV (reference sequence). The CDR3 length is 16 residues. Here the CDR3 reads CASSRGGQHSYNEQFF. Written as DNA, the CDR3 is TGTGCCAGCAGCCGTGGCGGCCAACACTCCTACAATGAGCAGTTCTTC.

The CDR3 sequence: CASRGPNYGYTF. CDR3 nucleotides: TGTGCCAGCAGGGGTCCTAACTATGGCTACACCTTC. The chain has TRBV12-3 or TRBV12-4 and TRBJ1-2; D gene unclear. This CDR3 region has 12 residues. The ends were cut back, 6 bases at V and 0 bases at J, with 5 bases in the middle.

The chain joins TRBV2 to TRBJ1-2, with unresolved D. The CDR3 extends over 15 amino acids. Germline loops: CDR1 SNHLY, CDR2 FYNNEI. Trimming removed 6 bases from V and 5 bases from J, with 19 bases in between. The CDR3 protein is CASSRGPGSQYGYTF. In DNA, the CDR3 is TGTGCCAGCAGCCGAGGCCCCGGGAGCCAATATGGCTACACCTTC.

V gene TRBV28 combines with J gene TRBJ2-7, with D possibly being TRBD1 or TRBD2 (6 bases each). Germline CDR1 and CDR2: MDHEN and SYDVKM. With 6 bases removed from V and 6 bases from J, the gap between germline ends came to 24 bases. The CDR3 extends over 16 amino acids. CDR3 residues: CASSPPLGGQRVEQYF. The CDR3 region has the DNA TGTGCCAGCAGCCCCCCCCTCGGGGGCCAAAGGGTCGAGCAGTACTTC.

The V and J genes are TRBV19 and TRBJ1-2, with D unclear. V was cut by 3 bases and J by 13 bases, with 18 bases left in between. Germline V lookup: CDR1 LNHDA, CDR2 SQIVND (reference sequence). The length of the CDR3 is 13 residues. Here the CDR3 DNA reads TGTGCCAGTAGTATGACGTTTCGGGTCAATAGCACCTTC. Protein sequence: CASSMTFRVNSTF.

The V and J genes are TRBV11-1 and TRBJ1-1, with a tentative D call TRBD1 (5 bases). The CDR3 has 14 amino acids. The V gene lost 1 base and the J gene lost 5 bases, with 11 bases spanning the gap. CDR1 is SGHAT and CDR2 is FQDESV in the germline V gene (reference sequence). CDR3: CASSLEQGYTEAFF. CDR3 nucleotides: TGTGCCAGCAGCTTAGAGCAGGGATATACTGAAGCTTTCTTT.

This clone came up a few times. The rearrangement links TRBV10-3 to TRBJ2-4; D uncertain. The CDR3 is made up of 13 amino acids. Germline assignment: CDR1 ENHRY and CDR2 SYGVKD. V lost 7 bases to trimming and J lost 4 bases, with 11 bases between them. In nucleotides, the CDR3 is TGTGCCATCACTTCCGATTCTAAAAACATTCAGTACTTC. Its translation: CAITSDSKNIQYF.